This T cell receptor beta chain was obtained from a study of response to subunit inactivated influenza vaccine (dated by TCRdb to 2016 to 2018). Regarding the research as a whole: Deep quantitative T cell receptor repertoire profiling was used in the study to track responses to a trivalent subunit inactivated influenza vaccine.

Comment on this clonotype: Its specific antigen is unknown. No quality values exist for individual bases; no much larger clone is one base distant.

The germline V gene (reference sequence) specifies SEHNR as CDR1 and FQNEAQ as CDR2. Unmatched junction bases come to 7, with V trimmed by 2 bases and J by 0 bases. The CDR3, from cysteine to phenylalanine, totals 17 residues. Of all the DNA, just the CDR3 is kept, 51 bases in frame from base 1. The library was obtained by RT-PCR. TCRdb lists the instrument as Illumina HiSeq 2500. TCRdb cleaned the public reads at Q25 with fastp, built clones with MiXCR and kept in-frame beta chains. Every distinct CDR3 protein forms one entry, paired with its most common genes and DNA. A total of 600,000 to 850,000 distinct CDR3 sequences appear in this sample, around 15% of them only once. 6.5% to 8% of the sample belongs to the ten largest clones. Broad study findings and their caveats: It was suggested by the authors that each seasonal influenza vaccination may recruit only a limited number of new T cells.

The receptor comes from a man aged 45-65 years who received an inactivated influenza vaccine. Donor details come from another sample of the same person, matched by shared clones. The sequenced sample was PBMCs from blood, obtained approximately 15 days before vaccination. This chain joins TRBV7-9 to TRBJ2-1, and 7 bases in between align with TRBD1. The CDR3 region: CASSLNRGIFSYNEQFF. The base sequence is TGTGCCAGCAGCTTAAACAGGGGTATATTCTCCTACAATGAGCAGTTCTTC.